This T cell receptor (beta chain) appears in the sequencing data of a study of blood T cell repertoires in COVID-19. Clones were read by immunoSEQ multiplex PCR, and TCRdb kept only the in-frame ones, dropping some. The sample lists about 310,000 clones, approximately 90% occurring once. CDR3 length equals 15 residues. The genes are TRBV21-1 and TRBJ1-2; the DNA was not used to check the table's D call, TRBD1. TRBV21-1 is recorded as a pseudogene. The receptor was isolated from a woman between 35 and 50 years old who had recovered from COVID-19. Material for sequencing was PBMCs or T cells enriched from blood (not recorded which). The CDR3 here is CASIKEGDLNYGYTF. The CDR3 coding sequence is TGTGCCAGCATCAAGGAAGGGGATCTAAACTATGGCTACACCTTC.